This TCR beta chain emerged from a study of identifying expanded T cells in peripheral blood. Comment on this clone: Its antigen is currently unknown.

Trimming took 4 bases from V and 3 from J; bases not matched to a gene: 8. The germline V gene encodes CDR1 GTSNPN and CDR2 SVGIG (reference sequence). This CDR3 region has 15 residues. Sequencing used immunoSEQ multiplex PCR; TCRdb keeps in-frame clones, though not all of them. The repertoire holds more than 50,000 clones, about 83% seen once, with approximately 19% in the top ten. No infections or other immune events were documented during collection. Findings and caveats of the study: Technical replicates showed approximately 1.2 changed clones; approximately 2 weeks roughly 16; four weeks 19. Across healthy donors, higher total template counts meant significantly greater roughly 2-week count variance.

The specimen sequenced was blood. This TCR derives from a person aged 18-69 years in good health. This chain links TRBV30 with TRBJ1-3; 8 positions match TRBD1. CDR3 protein: CAWKPWTGNGNTIYF. CDR3 DNA sequence: TGTGCCTGGAAGCCTTGGACAGGGAATGGAAACACCATATATTTT.